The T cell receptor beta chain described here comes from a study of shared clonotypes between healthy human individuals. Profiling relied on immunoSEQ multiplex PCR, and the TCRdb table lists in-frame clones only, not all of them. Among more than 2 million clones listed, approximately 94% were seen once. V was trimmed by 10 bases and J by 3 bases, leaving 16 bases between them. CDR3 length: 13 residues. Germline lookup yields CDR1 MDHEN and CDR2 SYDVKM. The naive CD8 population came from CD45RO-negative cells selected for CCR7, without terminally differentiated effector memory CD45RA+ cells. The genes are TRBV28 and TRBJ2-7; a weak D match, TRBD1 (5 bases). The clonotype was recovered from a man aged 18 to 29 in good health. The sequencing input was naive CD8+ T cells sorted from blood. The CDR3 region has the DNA TGTGCCACCAGGGAACGGCCGAGCTACGAGCAGTACTTC. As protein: CATRERPSYEQYF.